This TCR beta chain was obtained from a study of chemoradiotherapy in HPV16-positive cancers. Study observations and caveats: Non-HPV-specific T cells did not expand in tumors during treatment, whereas candidate HPV-specific clones and E7-related motifs did.

This clone showed up just a few times. No antigen is known for it. J was trimmed by 6 bases and V by 9 bases; bases with no gene match: 14. Looked up from germline, CDR1 is SNHLY and CDR2 is FYNNEI. The CDR3 is 14 residues long. Produced via immunoSEQ multiplex PCR; TCRdb's table is partial and in-frame only. Of roughly 5,000 clones listed, around 80% were seen once; the top ten hold over 25%. The rearrangement uses TRBV2 and TRBJ2-7, with 7 positions matching TRBD2. The receptor comes from a human donor with HPV-associated anogenital cancer. The specimen was taken from a patient who underwent chemoradiotherapy. This chain's CDR3 is CASGDYTLLGEQYF. CDR3 DNA sequence: TGTGCCAGTGGGGACTATACATTATTGGGCGAGCAGTACTTC.